These T cell receptor beta chains were read from a single sample in a study of cytomegalovirus exposure and HLA in healthy donors. TCRdb's copy holds only in-frame clones and misses some; the assay was immunoSEQ multiplex PCR. The sample comprises under 300,000 clones, around 90% of which are singletons, and around 1.7% rests with the top ten. Specimen: PBMCs. These receptors came from a girl aged 2 to 9 in good health and CMV-seronegative. The CDR3 runs from the conserved cysteine through the conserved F or W. D genes are given only for firm matches. Part of the rows lack a size; the others show once, few, many or a class for expanded clones.

TRBJ1-2	once	TRBD1	TRBV9	CASSAGQGGYGYTF	TGTGCCAGCAGCGCTGGACAGGGGGGATATGGCTACACCTTC
TRBJ2-1	once	TRBD2	TRBV5-6	CASSQYIAGDYNEQFF	TGTGCCAGCAGCCAATACATAGCGGGGGATTACAATGAGCAGTTCTTC
TRBJ1-4	-	-	TRBV6-7	CASRTKGMVALGNEKLFF	TGTGCCAGCAGAACTAAGGGGATGGTAGCCCTGGGTAATGAAAAACTGTTTTTT
TRBJ2-2	-	-	TRBV11-1	CASYRSGDTGELFF	TGTGCCAGCTACAGGTCGGGTGACACCGGGGAGCTGTTTTTT
TRBJ1-1	-	-	TRBV6-5	CASSPQASEAFF	TGTGCCAGCAGTCCTCAGGCGTCTGAAGCTTTCTTT
TRBJ1-2	-	-	TRBV7-3	CASSSTPRTRGNYGYTF	TGTGCCAGCAGCTCGACCCCCAGGACTCGAGGGAACTATGGCTACACCTTC
TRBJ2-7	-	TRBD2	TRBV10-3	CAISESGLAEDEQYF	TGTGCCATCAGTGAGTCCGGACTAGCGGAAGACGAGCAGTACTTC
TRBJ2-2	-	-	TRBV27	CASSLPHRVGELFF	TGTGCCAGCAGTTTACCTCACAGGGTCGGGGAGCTGTTTTTT
TRBJ2-7	-	-	TRBV2	CASSDLGNEGNEQYF	TGTGCCAGCAGTGATCTGGGGAACGAGGGCAACGAGCAGTACTTC
TRBJ2-5	-	-	TRBV15	CATSRGRTETQYF	TGTGCCACCAGCAGAGGGAGGACTGAGACCCAGTACTTC
TRBJ1-2	once	-	TRBV6-9	CASTQTRPDGANYGYTF	TGTGCCAGCACCCAAACGCGACCGGACGGGGCTAACTATGGCTACACCTTC
TRBJ2-7	-	TRBD2	TRBV4-2	CASSQGVERDPYYEQYF	TGTGCCAGCAGCCAAGGCGTTGAGCGGGACCCCTACTACGAGCAGTACTTC
TRBJ2-4	-	TRBD2	TRBV28	CASSSVAGRGGAYIQYF	TGTGCCAGCAGTTCGGTGGCCGGGCGGGGGGGCGCGTACATTCAGTACTTC
TRBJ2-1	once	TRBD2	TRBV30	CAWSVIRTSGVSYNEQFF	TGTGCCTGGAGTGTAATCCGGACTAGCGGGGTGTCCTACAATGAGCAGTTCTTC
TRBJ1-2	-	-	TRBV5-4	CASSLAGATGYTF	TGTGCCAGCAGCTTGGCAGGGGCCACTGGCTACACCTTC
TRBJ1-1	-	-	TRBV2	CASSEYEVNTEAFF	TGTGCCAGCAGTGAATACGAGGTGAACACTGAAGCTTTCTTT
TRBJ2-5	few	TRBD2	TRBV7-8	CASSLESGISETQYF	TGTGCCAGCAGCTTAGAAAGCGGGATCTCGGAGACCCAGTACTTC
TRBJ1-2	-	-	TRBV29-1	CSDFDSYYGYTF	TGCAGCGATTTCGACAGTTACTATGGCTACACCTTC
TRBJ2-7	once	-	TRBV2	CASDRRAYEQYF	TGTGCCAGCGATAGAAGAGCCTACGAGCAGTACTTC
TRBJ1-5	once	-	TRBV19	CASNSISNQPQHF	TGTGCCAGTAACTCGATTAGCAATCAGCCCCAGCATTTT
TRBJ1-2	-	-	TRBV27	CASSPLGQSANYGYTF	TGTGCCAGCAGCCCCCTCGGACAGTCGGCCAACTATGGCTACACCTTC
TRBJ1-5	-	TRBD1	TRBV5-8	CASSFKTGVFSSNQPQHF	TGTGCCAGCAGCTTCAAGACAGGGGTCTTTAGTAGCAATCAGCCCCAGCATTTT
TRBJ2-5	once	-	TRBV6-6	CASSDTGHLDF	TGTGCCAGCAGCGATACAGGTCATCTTGACTTC
TRBJ2-7	-	TRBD1	TRBV2	CASSTGVGEQYF	TGTGCCAGCAGTACAGGGGTCGGCGAGCAGTACTTC
TRBJ1-2	-	-	TRBV15	CATSRDRGVGGTDPLYNGYTF	TGTGCCACCAGCAGAGATCGGGGGGTGGGAGGTACGGACCCCCTCTATAATGGCTACACCTTC
TRBJ2-7	-	TRBD1	TRBV4-1	CASSQGSTGKFYEQYF	TGCGCCAGCAGCCAAGGCTCGACAGGGAAATTCTACGAGCAGTACTTC
TRBJ2-2	-	TRBD1	TRBV6-5	CASSRQGYTGELFF	TGTGCCAGCAGTCGACAGGGGTACACCGGGGAGCTGTTTTTT
TRBJ2-3	-	-	TRBV21-1	CASSKVGGRTDTQYF	TGTGCCAGCAGCAAAGTCGGGGGGAGAACAGATACGCAGTATTTT
TRBJ1-3	-	-	TRBV11-3	CASSLDSADGNTIYF	TGTGCCAGCAGCCTAGATTCGGCGGATGGAAACACCATATATTTT
TRBJ2-1	-	-	TRBV5-1	CASSLIPLRPGVFYNEQFF	TGCGCCAGCAGCTTGATACCCCTGAGACCGGGGGTTTTCTACAATGAGCAGTTCTTC
TRBJ1-2	-	-	TRBV7-9	CASSPIQGTGYGYTF	TGTGCCAGCAGCCCCATACAGGGCACGGGTTATGGCTACACCTTC
TRBJ1-1	few	-	TRBV10-3	CAITPDGDTEAFF	TGTGCCATCACCCCAGACGGGGACACTGAAGCTTTCTTT
TRBJ2-7	-	TRBD2	TRBV11-2	CASSSRRGYEQYF	TGTGCCAGCAGCTCCCGGCGGGGGTACGAGCAGTACTTC
TRBJ1-3	once	-	TRBV6-1	CASKSLSGNTIYF	TGTGCCAGCAAGAGTCTCTCTGGAAACACCATATATTTT
TRBJ2-2	-	-	TRBV5-4	CASSFVERNTGELFF	TGTGCCAGCAGCTTTGTTGAGAGAAACACCGGGGAGCTGTTTTTT
TRBJ1-6	-	-	TRBV6-4	CASSQQADSPLHF	TGTGCCAGCAGTCAACAGGCGGATTCACCCCTCCACTTT
TRBJ1-5	once	-	TRBV19	CASERGNQPQHF	TGTGCCAGTGAGAGGGGCAATCAGCCCCAGCATTTT
TRBJ1-3	once	-	TRBV14	CASSQSGGEPTSGNTIYF	TGTGCCAGCAGCCAAAGCGGGGGCGAGCCCACCTCTGGAAACACCATATATTTT
TRBJ1-5	-	TRBD1	TRBV28	CASSSPGQGTGQPQHF	TGTGCCAGCAGTTCCCCGGGACAGGGGACGGGGCAGCCCCAGCATTTT
TRBJ2-7	-	-	TRBV6-6	CASIGADPSSYEQYF	TGTGCCAGCATTGGAGCTGACCCGAGCTCCTACGAGCAGTACTTC
TRBJ2-1	-	TRBD2	TRBV10-3	CATGGGSEQFF	TGTGCCACCGGGGGGGGGAGTGAGCAGTTCTTC
TRBJ2-5	-	-	TRBV19	CASSYGTNRETQYF	TGTGCCAGTAGCTACGGGACAAATCGAGAGACCCAGTACTTC
TRBJ2-5	-	TRBD2	TRBV7-2	CASGLAGVGKTQYF	TGTGCCAGTGGTCTAGCGGGAGTAGGAAAGACCCAGTACTTC
TRBJ2-5	-	-	TRBV2	CATAGETQYF	TGTGCCACTGCAGGGGAGACCCAGTACTTC
TRBJ2-7	-	-	TRBV5-6	CASSFRGSYEQYF	TGTGCCAGCAGCTTCCGAGGTTCCTACGAGCAGTACTTC
TRBJ1-1	-	-	TRBV21-1	CASSKAEAMNTEAFF	TGTGCCAGCAGCAAAGCGGAGGCCATGAACACTGAAGCTTTCTTT
TRBJ2-2	-	TRBD1	TRBV7-9	CASSPMGQFTGELFF	TGTGCCAGCAGCCCGATGGGACAGTTCACCGGGGAGCTGTTTTTT
TRBJ2-7	-	-	TRBV19	CASTETGSPYEQYF	TGTGCCAGTACCGAAACAGGGTCCCCCTACGAGCAGTACTTC
TRBJ2-7	-	TRBD2	TRBV5-6	CASSPGTSDEQYF	TGTGCCAGCAGCCCCGGGACTAGCGACGAGCAGTACTTC
TRBJ2-7	-	-	TRBV7-8	CASSLARQFYEQYF	TGTGCCAGCAGCTTAGCGAGGCAGTTCTACGAGCAGTACTTC
TRBJ1-1	-	TRBD1	TRBV5-8	CASSLGWDRVQSEAFF	TGTGCCAGCAGCCTGGGATGGGACAGGGTTCAATCTGAAGCTTTCTTT
TRBJ1-1	-	-	TRBV28	CASSPGGQNTEAFF	TGTGCCAGCAGTCCGGGGGGGCAGAACACTGAAGCTTTCTTT
TRBJ2-3	once	TRBD2	TRBV5-1	CASSLVAGGGDTQYF	TGCGCCAGCAGCTTGGTTGCGGGGGGCGGGGATACGCAGTATTTT
TRBJ2-1	-	TRBD2	TRBV6-5	CASSPGTSGRNEQFF	TGTGCCAGCAGCCCCGGGACTAGCGGAAGGAATGAGCAGTTCTTC
TRBJ2-5	once	-	TRBV19	CASSFRQVGETQYF	TGTGCCAGTAGTTTCCGGCAGGTGGGAGAGACCCAGTACTTC
TRBJ1-1	-	TRBD1	TRBV30	CACRTGDDTEAFF	TGTGCCTGCAGGACAGGGGACGACACTGAAGCTTTCTTT